A selection of T cell receptor beta chains follows, all from one sample in a study of Tregs in tolerant kidney transplant recipients. Profiling relied on immunoSEQ multiplex PCR, and the TCRdb table lists in-frame clones only, not all of them. The sample lists 75,000 to 100,000 clones, more than 80% occurring once. The sample taken for sequencing was CD8+ T cells from blood. The receptor set was obtained from a human donor in good health. The CDR3 runs from the conserved cysteine through the conserved F or W. Fields, in order: D gene, V gene, clone size, J gene, CDR3 DNA, CDR3 protein. A D gene is named only where the DNA matches it firmly. Some rows mark clone size as missing; the rest say once, few, many or name a class of expanded clone.

D gene: -; V gene: TRBV9; clone size: -; J gene: TRBJ2-1; CDR3 DNA: TGTGCCAGCAGCGTAGCCCAGGGGGGAGGGAATGAGCAGTTCTTC; CDR3 protein: CASSVAQGGGNEQFF
D gene: -; V gene: TRBV6-6; clone size: -; J gene: TRBJ1-4; CDR3 DNA: TGTGCCAGCAGTTACGTGGAAAAAAAACTGTTTTTT; CDR3 protein: CASSYVEKKLFF
D gene: -; V gene: TRBV2; clone size: -; J gene: TRBJ2-5; CDR3 DNA: TGTGCCAGCAGTGAGAAGGGTGTTACCCAGTACTTC; CDR3 protein: CASSEKGVTQYF
D gene: -; V gene: TRBV28; clone size: -; J gene: TRBJ1-1; CDR3 DNA: TGTGCCAGCAGTTCCCAAAAACCAGAAGCTTTCTTT; CDR3 protein: CASSSQKPEAFF
D gene: -; V gene: TRBV6-1; clone size: -; J gene: TRBJ1-2; CDR3 DNA: TGTGCCAGCAGTGATCGGGGGGCGGGCTATGGCTACACCTTC; CDR3 protein: CASSDRGAGYGYTF
D gene: -; V gene: TRBV29-1; clone size: -; J gene: TRBJ2-1; CDR3 DNA: TGCAGCGTTGTCGCCAGCGTCAACTACTACAATGAGCAGTTCTTC; CDR3 protein: CSVVASVNYYNEQFF
D gene: -; V gene: TRBV11-2; clone size: -; J gene: TRBJ1-1; CDR3 DNA: TGTGCCAGCAAGGGCCCGGGGGGCACTGAAGCTTTCTTT; CDR3 protein: CASKGPGGTEAFF
D gene: -; V gene: TRBV5-6; clone size: -; J gene: TRBJ1-5; CDR3 DNA: TGTGCCAGCAGCTCAGGGGTTAGCAATCAGCCCCAGCATTTT; CDR3 protein: CASSSGVSNQPQHF
D gene: TRBD2; V gene: TRBV5-1; clone size: -; J gene: TRBJ2-1; CDR3 DNA: TGCGCCAGCAGCGGCGGGAGGTTTGGCAATGAGCAGTTCTTC; CDR3 protein: CASSGGRFGNEQFF
D gene: -; V gene: TRBV27; clone size: -; J gene: TRBJ1-5; CDR3 DNA: TGTGCCAGCAGTCTCCTGGGGGGCAATCAGCCCCAGCATTTT; CDR3 protein: CASSLLGGNQPQHF
D gene: -; V gene: TRBV9; clone size: -; J gene: TRBJ2-7; CDR3 DNA: TGTGCCAGCAGCGGGGGGCCCCACGAGCAGTACTTC; CDR3 protein: CASSGGPHEQYF
D gene: TRBD1; V gene: TRBV19; clone size: -; J gene: TRBJ1-1; CDR3 DNA: TGTGCCAGTAGTATACAGGGGGGGACTGAAGCTTTCTTT; CDR3 protein: CASSIQGGTEAFF
D gene: TRBD1; V gene: TRBV7-8; clone size: -; J gene: TRBJ2-2; CDR3 DNA: TGTGCCAGCAGCCCCCCCGACAGGGAGCCCGGGGAGCTGTTTTTT; CDR3 protein: CASSPPDREPGELFF
D gene: TRBD2; V gene: TRBV7-6; clone size: -; J gene: TRBJ2-5; CDR3 DNA: TGTGCCAGCAGCTCCAGCATCGAGAATCCGGGACTAGCAAGAGGGGCCCAAGAGACCCAGTACTTC; CDR3 protein: CASSSSIENPGLARGAQETQYF
D gene: TRBD2; V gene: TRBV10-3; clone size: -; J gene: TRBJ2-6; CDR3 DNA: TGTGCCATCAGTAATCCGGGAGGGCCCGGGGCCAACGTCCTGACTTTC; CDR3 protein: CAISNPGGPGANVLTF
D gene: -; V gene: TRBV19; clone size: few; J gene: TRBJ2-5; CDR3 DNA: TGTGCCAGTAGTATTGGTTCTCGGGGCTGGGGCCGAGAGACCCAGTACTTC; CDR3 protein: CASSIGSRGWGRETQYF
D gene: -; V gene: TRBV2; clone size: -; J gene: TRBJ1-2; CDR3 DNA: TGTGCCAGCACTGGCACCAACTATGGCTACACCTTC; CDR3 protein: CASTGTNYGYTF
D gene: -; V gene: TRBV4-1; clone size: -; J gene: TRBJ2-5; CDR3 DNA: TGCGCCAGCAGCCAAGAAGGGCCACTTGAAGAGACCCAGTACTTC; CDR3 protein: CASSQEGPLEETQYF
D gene: -; V gene: TRBV6-1; clone size: -; J gene: TRBJ2-7; CDR3 DNA: TGTGCCAGCAGTGAAGCGGACAGACTCTACGAGCAGTACTTC; CDR3 protein: CASSEADRLYEQYF
D gene: TRBD1; V gene: TRBV29-1; clone size: -; J gene: TRBJ2-2; CDR3 DNA: TGCAGCGGGGGACAGGGACTTTCTGAGCTGTTTTTT; CDR3 protein: CSGGQGLSELFF
D gene: -; V gene: TRBV27; clone size: once; J gene: TRBJ2-7; CDR3 DNA: TGTGCCAGCGGCCCTCTAGGGCAGGGGTACTCCTACGAGCAGTACTTC; CDR3 protein: CASGPLGQGYSYEQYF
D gene: -; V gene: TRBV2; clone size: once; J gene: TRBJ2-7; CDR3 DNA: TGTGCCAGCAGTGAGTCAGGGTACCACGAGCAGTACTTC; CDR3 protein: CASSESGYHEQYF
D gene: -; V gene: TRBV30; clone size: -; J gene: TRBJ2-1; CDR3 DNA: TGTGCCTGGAGTGGGGGGGTCTCCTACAATGAGCAGTTCTTC; CDR3 protein: CAWSGGVSYNEQFF
D gene: TRBD1; V gene: TRBV29-1; clone size: -; J gene: TRBJ2-2; CDR3 DNA: TGCAGCGCCGGGACAGGGGCCGCCGGGGAGCTGTTTTTT; CDR3 protein: CSAGTGAAGELFF
D gene: -; V gene: TRBV6-5; clone size: -; J gene: TRBJ2-1; CDR3 DNA: TGTGCCAGCAATCTAGTCTACAATGAGCAGTTCTTC; CDR3 protein: CASNLVYNEQFF
D gene: -; V gene: TRBV25-1; clone size: -; J gene: TRBJ2-2; CDR3 DNA: TGTGCCAGCAGTCCGCGGACAGACAATGCCGGGGAGCTGTTTTTT; CDR3 protein: CASSPRTDNAGELFF
D gene: -; V gene: TRBV19; clone size: -; J gene: TRBJ1-1; CDR3 DNA: TGTGCCAGTAGTATAGCTTCGGGGTTCATGAACACTGAAGCTTTCTTT; CDR3 protein: CASSIASGFMNTEAFF
D gene: -; V gene: TRBV27; clone size: -; J gene: TRBJ2-7; CDR3 DNA: TGTGCCAGCAGAGCGGACTTCTCCTACGAGCAGTACTTC; CDR3 protein: CASRADFSYEQYF
D gene: TRBD2; V gene: TRBV27; clone size: -; J gene: TRBJ2-7; CDR3 DNA: TGTGCCAGCAGTCCGAGACTAGCGGGAGCCTACGAGCAGTACTTC; CDR3 protein: CASSPRLAGAYEQYF
D gene: -; V gene: TRBV30; clone size: once; J gene: TRBJ1-2; CDR3 DNA: TGTGCCTGGAGCCCGGGAACCCAGGACTATGGCTACACCTTC; CDR3 protein: CAWSPGTQDYGYTF
D gene: -; V gene: TRBV7-8; clone size: -; J gene: TRBJ2-7; CDR3 DNA: TGTGCCAGCACCGCCCAGGCAGGTACCTACGAGCAGTACTTC; CDR3 protein: CASTAQAGTYEQYF
D gene: -; V gene: TRBV4-1; clone size: -; J gene: TRBJ1-5; CDR3 DNA: TGCGCCAGCAGCCAAGATCAAGGGGTGGGTCAGCCCCAGCATTTT; CDR3 protein: CASSQDQGVGQPQHF
D gene: -; V gene: TRBV27; clone size: -; J gene: TRBJ2-6; CDR3 DNA: TGTGCCAGCAGTTTATTTTCTGGAGCCAACGTCCTGACTTTC; CDR3 protein: CASSLFSGANVLTF
D gene: -; V gene: TRBV19; clone size: -; J gene: TRBJ2-7; CDR3 DNA: TGTGCCAGTAGTATCCGGTTCATAGGGGGGGTCTCCTACGAGCAGTACTTC; CDR3 protein: CASSIRFIGGVSYEQYF
D gene: -; V gene: TRBV6-5; clone size: -; J gene: TRBJ2-7; CDR3 DNA: TGTGCCAGCAGTTACGGCGGAGAAACCTACGAGCAGTACTTC; CDR3 protein: CASSYGGETYEQYF
D gene: TRBD2; V gene: TRBV12-5; clone size: -; J gene: TRBJ2-5; CDR3 DNA: TGTGCTAGTGCCCCGGCTAGCGGTAAGACCCAGTACTTC; CDR3 protein: CASAPASGKTQYF
D gene: TRBD2; V gene: TRBV7-9; clone size: -; J gene: TRBJ2-3; CDR3 DNA: TGTGCCAGCGGCGGGAGGCGTGCGGGGGCAACCACAGATACGCAGTATTTT; CDR3 protein: CASGGRRAGATTDTQYF
D gene: -; V gene: TRBV6-6; clone size: -; J gene: TRBJ1-4; CDR3 DNA: TGTGCCAGCACCCGAGGGAGGGAAACTAATGAAAAACTGTTTTTT; CDR3 protein: CASTRGRETNEKLFF
D gene: -; V gene: TRBV30; clone size: -; J gene: TRBJ2-7; CDR3 DNA: TGTGCCTGGACTCCGAGGGGCCACGAGCAGTACTTC; CDR3 protein: CAWTPRGHEQYF
D gene: -; V gene: TRBV7-9; clone size: once; J gene: TRBJ2-5; CDR3 DNA: TGTGCCAGCAGAGGGCTCAGGGAGACCCAGTACTTC; CDR3 protein: CASRGLRETQYF
D gene: -; V gene: TRBV2; clone size: -; J gene: TRBJ1-2; CDR3 DNA: TGTGCCACCGAGGTCAGGGATCGTTATGGCTACACCTTC; CDR3 protein: CATEVRDRYGYTF
D gene: TRBD2; V gene: TRBV18; clone size: -; J gene: TRBJ2-7; CDR3 DNA: TGTGCCAGCTCACCCTCCGGGACTAGCGGCCTTTCCTCTTACGAGCAGTACTTC; CDR3 protein: CASSPSGTSGLSSYEQYF
D gene: -; V gene: TRBV29-1; clone size: -; J gene: TRBJ2-7; CDR3 DNA: TGCAGCGTCTCCCGGGACGGAGTCTTCTACGAGCAGTACTTC; CDR3 protein: CSVSRDGVFYEQYF
D gene: -; V gene: TRBV11-3; clone size: -; J gene: TRBJ2-5; CDR3 DNA: TGTGCCAGCAGCCCGGGCCTGGGAGAGACCCAGTACTTC; CDR3 protein: CASSPGLGETQYF
D gene: -; V gene: TRBV7-9; clone size: -; J gene: TRBJ2-1; CDR3 DNA: TGTGCCAGCAGCTTTCCCGCGGGCCGGGAGCAGTTCTTC; CDR3 protein: CASSFPAGREQFF
D gene: -; V gene: TRBV6-5; clone size: -; J gene: TRBJ2-7; CDR3 DNA: TGTGCCAGCAGTTACGGTCGCGGCTACGAGCAGTACTTC; CDR3 protein: CASSYGRGYEQYF
D gene: TRBD2; V gene: TRBV6-6; clone size: -; J gene: TRBJ2-7; CDR3 DNA: TGTGCCAGTACGACTAGCGGAGGGCGCACCTACGAGCAGTACTTC; CDR3 protein: CASTTSGGRTYEQYF
D gene: -; V gene: TRBV7-9; clone size: -; J gene: TRBJ2-7; CDR3 DNA: TGTGCCAGCAGTCCTCCGACAGCGGGCTACGAGCAGTACTTC; CDR3 protein: CASSPPTAGYEQYF
D gene: -; V gene: TRBV7-6; clone size: -; J gene: TRBJ2-1; CDR3 DNA: TGTGCCAGCAGCCTAAGAGGCCCCCAATACAATGAGCAGTTCTTC; CDR3 protein: CASSLRGPQYNEQFF
D gene: -; V gene: TRBV6-6; clone size: -; J gene: TRBJ1-1; CDR3 DNA: TGTGCCAGCAGTTATGCTTGGGGGCTGAACACTGAAGCTTTCTTT; CDR3 protein: CASSYAWGLNTEAFF
D gene: -; V gene: TRBV7-9; clone size: -; J gene: TRBJ2-7; CDR3 DNA: TGTGCCGTACACCCCGGGGACTCATCCTACGAGCAGTACTTC; CDR3 protein: CAVHPGDSSYEQYF
D gene: -; V gene: TRBV11-2; clone size: -; J gene: TRBJ2-7; CDR3 DNA: TGTGCCAGCAGCCGACCCATCGCAGTCCAGACTCAGCGTACCTACGAGCAGTACTTC; CDR3 protein: CASSRPIAVQTQRTYEQYF
D gene: -; V gene: TRBV6-5; clone size: -; J gene: TRBJ2-2; CDR3 DNA: TGTGCCAGCACAAGGCCAAACACCGGGGAGCTGTTTTTT; CDR3 protein: CASTRPNTGELFF
D gene: -; V gene: TRBV6-6; clone size: -; J gene: TRBJ2-3; CDR3 DNA: TGTGCCAGCAGTTATGGGGAAAGCACAGATACGCAGTATTTT; CDR3 protein: CASSYGESTDTQYF
D gene: TRBD2; V gene: TRBV9; clone size: -; J gene: TRBJ2-2; CDR3 DNA: TGTGCCAGCAGCGCGGGACTAGCGGGGTTCACCGGGGAGCTGTTTTTT; CDR3 protein: CASSAGLAGFTGELFF